This T cell receptor (beta chain) was profiled in a study of blood T cell repertoires in COVID-19. Across the study: Both acute and convalescent COVID-19 samples were obtained from the United States, Italy and Spain. The cDNA or gDNA used as material had been derived from T cells, B-cell-depleted T cells, or PBMCs.

In the authors' workflow: How many nucleated cells were present was estimated from reference gene primer amplification. Libraries were prepared by immunoSEQ multiplex PCR; TCRdb keeps only in-frame clonotypes and omits some of them. V and J calls and clone size follow that table, whereas D and trimming were derived from the DNA. The repertoire has 200,000 to 250,000 clones, around 86% of them found once; the top ten carry 3% to 3.5%. The CDR3 is made up of 14 amino acids. Trimming removed 4 bases from V and 2 bases from J; junction bases left unmatched: 2. Germline V gene sequence: CDR1 SGHNT, CDR2 YYREEE (reference sequence).

This receptor was identified in a man aged 60 to 69 with acute or convalescent COVID-19. V gene TRBV5-4 combines with J gene TRBJ2-7; TRBD1 agrees at 11 bases. Sequencing was done on a sample of peripheral blood. CDR3 protein: CASSRGQGAYEQYF. Here the CDR3 DNA reads TGTGCCAGCAGCCGGGGACAGGGGGCCTACGAGCAGTACTTC.